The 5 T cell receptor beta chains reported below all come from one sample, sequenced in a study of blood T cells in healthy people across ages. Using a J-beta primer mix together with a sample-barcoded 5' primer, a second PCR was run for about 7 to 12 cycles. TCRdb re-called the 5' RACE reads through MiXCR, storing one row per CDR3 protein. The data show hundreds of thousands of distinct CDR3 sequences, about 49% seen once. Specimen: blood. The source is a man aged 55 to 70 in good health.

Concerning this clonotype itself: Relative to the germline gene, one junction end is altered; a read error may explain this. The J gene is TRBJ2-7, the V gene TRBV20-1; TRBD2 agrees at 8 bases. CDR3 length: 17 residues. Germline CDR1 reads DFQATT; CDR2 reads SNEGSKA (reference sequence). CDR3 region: CSARDSSGGGSTYGQYF. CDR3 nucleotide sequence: TGCAGTGCTAGAGATAGTAGTGGCGGGGGGTCTACCTACGGGCAGTACTTC.

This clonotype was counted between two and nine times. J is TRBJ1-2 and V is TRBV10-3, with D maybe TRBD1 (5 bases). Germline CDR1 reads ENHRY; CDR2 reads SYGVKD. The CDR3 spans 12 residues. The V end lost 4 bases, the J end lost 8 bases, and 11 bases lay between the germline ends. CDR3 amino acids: CAISGRDGGYTF. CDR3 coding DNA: TGTGCCATCAGTGGCAGGGACGGGGGCTACACCTTC.

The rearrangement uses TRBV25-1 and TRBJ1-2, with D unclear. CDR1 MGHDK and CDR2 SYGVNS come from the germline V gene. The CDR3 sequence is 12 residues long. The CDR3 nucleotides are TGTGTCGGCAGTGGAGGGTACTATGGCTACACCTTC. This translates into CVGSGGYYGYTF.

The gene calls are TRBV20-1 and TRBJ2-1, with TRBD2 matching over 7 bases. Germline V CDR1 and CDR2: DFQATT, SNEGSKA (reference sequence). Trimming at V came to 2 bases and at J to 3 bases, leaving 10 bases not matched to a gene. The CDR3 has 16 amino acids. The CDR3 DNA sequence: TGCAGTGCTAGACTTTATGTAGCGGGTAGCTACAATGAGCAGTTCTTC. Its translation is CSARLYVAGSYNEQFF.

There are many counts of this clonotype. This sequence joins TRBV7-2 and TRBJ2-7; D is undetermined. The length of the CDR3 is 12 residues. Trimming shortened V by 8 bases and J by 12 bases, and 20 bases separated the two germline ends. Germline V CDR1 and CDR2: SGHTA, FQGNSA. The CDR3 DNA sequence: TGTGCCAGCGCCCCGGAGCTGACCCTCCTGTACTTC. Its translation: CASAPELTLLYF.